What follows are 28 T cell receptor beta chains derived from one specimen sequenced in a study of blood T cell repertoires in COVID-19. Some clones are missing from TCRdb's copy, which holds only in-frame ones; the method was immunoSEQ multiplex PCR. The sample shows about 210,000 clones, about 90% of them seen only once. The sequenced material came from peripheral blood. These receptors were obtained from a man between 18 and 35 years old with active or convalescent COVID-19.

The chain combines TRBV6-2 or TRBV6-3 with TRBJ1-1, with TRBD1 matching 7 bases. J was trimmed by 7 bases and V by 5 bases; bases with no gene match: 7. Germline V lookup: CDR1 MNHEY, CDR2 SVGEGT. The CDR3 consists of 13 residues. The CDR3 region has the DNA TGTGCCAGCAGTCGGGACAGAGGACTTGAAGCTTTCTTT. Translated, it gives CASSRDRGLEAFF.

The chain joins TRBV6-4 to TRBJ1-2; 8 bases are a match to TRBD1. Germline values: CDR1 MRHNA, CDR2 SNTAGT. The CDR3 length is 13 residues. V dropped 6 bases and J dropped 3; count of bases not matched to a gene: 3. CDR3 nucleotides: TGTGCCAGCAGACAGGGGGAGCACTATGGCTACACCTTC. Translation gives CASRQGEHYGYTF.

This clone was seen only a few times. The J gene is TRBJ1-2, the V gene TRBV6-5, with TRBD1 matching over 9 bases. Germline loops: CDR1 MNHEY, CDR2 SVGAGI. The CDR3 runs to 15 residues. Unmatched junction bases numbered 9, after V lost 2 bases and J lost 8 bases. CDR3 loop: CASSYILQGARGYTF. CDR3 DNA sequence: TGTGCCAGCAGTTACATATTACAGGGGGCGAGAGGCTACACCTTC.

This clone has more than one count but fewer than ten. The chain has TRBV2 and TRBJ1-3, with TRBD1 matching 7 bases. Germline lookup yields CDR1 SNHLY and CDR2 FYNNEI. With 6 bases clipped from V and 4 bases from J, the junction kept 6 bases outside the gene matches. This CDR3 region has 14 residues. CDR3 coding DNA: TGTGCCAGCAGGACAGGGCGGACCGGAAACACCATATATTTT. Translating gives CASRTGRTGNTIYF.

The chain is built from TRBV5-1 and TRBJ2-5; weak D call: TRBD2 (5 bases). V was pared by 0 bases and J by 5 bases, with 11 bases between. Germline V gene lookup returns CDR1 SGHRS and CDR2 YFSETQ. The CDR3 extends over 14 amino acids. The CDR3 DNA sequence: TGCGCCAGCAGCTTGGATACCCGAGGGGAGACCCAGTACTTC. This translates into CASSLDTRGETQYF.

A few counts support this clone. This rearrangement joins TRBV28 to TRBJ2-7, with 7 bases fitting TRBD1. The CDR3 runs 13 residues. Germline values: CDR1 MDHEN, CDR2 SYDVKM. Trimming cost V 2 bases and J 3 bases; bases outside gene matches: 1. The CDR3 loop is CASSLGQDYEQYF. CDR3 nucleotides: TGTGCCAGCAGTTTAGGACAGGACTACGAGCAGTACTTC.

This chain connects TRBV5-1 to TRBJ2-3; 9 bases agree with TRBD1. CDR3 length equals 15 residues. The V and J ends lost 2 bases and 2 bases, in that order; junction bases with no gene match: 3. Germline lookup yields CDR1 SGHRS and CDR2 YFSETQ. Written as DNA, the CDR3 is TGCGCCAGCAGCTTCACAGGGGGCGTCACAGATACGCAGTATTTT. Protein sequence: CASSFTGGVTDTQYF.

In DNA, the CDR3 is TGTGCCAGCAGGGGAGGTCAGGGATGGGTGAACACTGAAGCTTTCTTT. This encodes CASRGGQGWVNTEAFF. The chain carries TRBV5-6 and TRBJ1-1, with TRBD1 as a possible D gene (5 bases). The CDR3 contains 16 residues. The germline V gene has CDR1 SGHDT and CDR2 YYEEEE. V was pared by 5 bases and J by 0 bases, with 17 bases between.

The V gene is TRBV15, the J gene TRBJ1-4, with no clear D. V was clipped by 0 bases and J by 3 bases, with 14 bases between them. Germline V lookup: CDR1 LNHNV, CDR2 YYDKDF (reference sequence). The CDR3 contains 17 residues. The CDR3 sequence is CATSRDLIGGSNEKLFF. CDR3 in DNA: TGTGCCACCAGCAGAGATCTTATCGGAGGGTCTAATGAAAAACTGTTTTTT.

This clone was counted at least ten times. V usage is TRBV5-3 and J usage is TRBJ1-5, with D hard to call. TRBV5-3 is noted as an ORF with a role that remains uncertain. The V and J ends lost 4 bases and 4 bases respectively, with 12 bases between them. The CDR3 is made up of 14 amino acids. The CDR3 here is CARSPGRGNQPQHF. The CDR3 region has the DNA TGTGCCAGAAGCCCCGGGCGGGGTAATCAGCCCCAGCATTTT.

The rearrangement joins TRBV6-5 to TRBJ2-1; D perhaps matches TRBD2 (5 bases). Germline CDR1 MNHEY, CDR2 SVGAGI. V lost 6 bases and J lost 4, with 13 bases in between. The CDR3 is 14 residues long. For the CDR3, the DNA is TGTGCCAGCAGCAGCGGACGCTATTACAATGAGCAGTTCTTC. This translates into CASSSGRYYNEQFF.

V is TRBV7-2 and J is TRBJ2-3, with TRBD1 as a possible D gene (5 bases). The CDR3 consists of 14 residues. The germline V gene encodes CDR1 SGHTA and CDR2 FQGNSA. With 6 bases removed from V and 2 bases from J, the gap between germline ends came to 12 bases. The CDR3 spells CASREQVHTDTQYF. The CDR3 region has the DNA TGTGCCAGCAGAGAACAGGTTCACACAGATACGCAGTATTTT.

This clone has a single count. The chain is built from TRBV12-3 or TRBV12-4 and TRBJ2-1; 9 nucleotides match TRBD1. V trimming: 6 bases; J trimming: 5 bases; junction bases outside the gene matches: 2. The CDR3 is 13 amino acids. CDR3 amino acids: CASRGQGDNEQFF. CDR3 DNA sequence: TGTGCCAGCAGGGGACAGGGAGACAATGAGCAGTTCTTC.

J is TRBJ1-2 and V is TRBV9; D is possibly TRBD1 (5 bases). Per the germline V gene, CDR1 is SGDLS and CDR2 is YYNGEE. V lost 1 base and J 9 bases, leaving 7 bases between the germline ends. The CDR3 contains 11 residues. CDR3 sequence: CASSVRGSYTF. CDR3 in DNA: TGTGCCAGCAGCGTAAGGGGAAGCTACACCTTC.

The V and J genes are TRBV5-1 and TRBJ1-3; 7 bases are a match to TRBD1. CDR1 and CDR2 (germline): SGHRS, YFSETQ. V lost 4 bases, J lost 0 bases, and 4 bases stayed unmatched. The CDR3 has 15 residues. In nucleotides, the CDR3 is TGCGCCAGCAGCACCGAGGGGGCCTCTGGAAACACCATATATTTT. It translates to CASSTEGASGNTIYF.

The V call is TRBV5-4, the J call TRBJ1-1, with TRBD1 matching over 9 bases. This CDR3 spans 17 amino acids. CDR1 SGHNT and CDR2 YYREEE come from the germline V gene (reference sequence). J gave up 1 base and V 4 bases, and 11 bases lay outside the gene matches. CDR3 residues: CASSTDPPGQGNTEAFF. The CDR3 region has the DNA TGTGCCAGCAGCACTGACCCACCGGGACAGGGGAACACTGAAGCTTTCTTT.

V gene TRBV12-3 or TRBV12-4 combines with J gene TRBJ1-2; D ambiguous. CDR3 length: 12 amino acids. The germline V and J ends were trimmed by 6 bases and 8 bases, with 13 bases remaining between them. The chain's CDR3 is CASSRTLGGYTF. CDR3 coding DNA: TGTGCCAGCAGCCGAACGCTAGGAGGCTACACCTTC.

This clone has ten or more counts. The chain has TRBV5-1 and TRBJ2-2; 7 bases are shared with TRBD2. CDR1 and CDR2 (germline): SGHRS, YFSETQ. The CDR3 has 15 amino acids. The V segment lost 3 bases and the J segment 2 bases; nucleotides outside the gene matches: 4. CDR3 DNA sequence: TGCGCCAGCAGCTCGAGCGGGGATAACACCGGGGAGCTGTTTTTT. It translates to CASSSSGDNTGELFF. Looking up the rest from reference TRBV5-1 and TRBJ2-2 gives the full variable domain: KAGVTQTPRYLIKTRGQQVTLSCSPISGHRSVSWYQQTPGQGLQFLFEYFSETQRNKGNFPGRFSGRQFSNSRSEMNVSTLELGDSALYLCASSSSGDNTGELFFGEGSRLTVL.

The gene calls are TRBV3-1 (or the pseudogene TRBV3-2) and TRBJ2-7, with D perhaps matching TRBD1 (5 bases). Germline values: CDR1 LGHDT, CDR2 YNNKEL (reference sequence). This CDR3 has 17 amino acids. Trimming removed 1 base from V and 0 bases from J, with 16 bases in between. Written as DNA, the CDR3 is TGTGCCAGCAGCCAAGGATATCGGCTAGACAGCTCCTACGAGCAGTACTTC. It encodes CASSQGYRLDSSYEQYF.

J is TRBJ2-1 and V is TRBV5-6, with D possibly TRBD1 on 6 matching bases. V lost 0 bases, J lost 11 bases, and 21 bases lay in between. This CDR3 is built from 16 residues. The germline V gene has CDR1 SGHDT and CDR2 YYEEEE. Here the CDR3 reads CASSLGKDSLRGQQFF. CDR3 nucleotides: TGTGCCAGCAGCTTGGGGAAGGACAGTCTGAGGGGTCAGCAGTTCTTC. Drawing the rest from reference TRBV5-6 and TRBJ2-1, the complete variable domain is DAGVTQSPTHLIKTRGQQVTLRCSPKSGHDTVSWYQQALGQGPQFIFQYYEEEERQRGNFPDRFSGHQFPNYSSELNVNALLLGDSALYLCASSLGKDSLRGQQFFGPGTRLTVL.

A few counts support this clone. The CDR3 is CATRGTGINNYGYTF. The CDR3 nucleotides are TGTGCCACCAGGGGGACAGGGATAAATAACTATGGCTACACCTTC. This chain joins TRBV24-1 and TRBJ1-2; 9 nucleotides align to TRBD1. Germline V lookup: CDR1 KGHDR, CDR2 SFDVKD. The CDR3 consists of 15 residues. V lost 7 bases, J lost 1 base, and 6 bases stayed unmatched.

This rearrangement joins TRBV9 to TRBJ2-1; 7 positions agree with TRBD1. Germline lookup yields CDR1 SGDLS and CDR2 YYNGEE. This CDR3 spans 14 amino acids. V shed 4 bases, J shed 4 bases, and the junction held 5 bases outside the gene matches. In DNA, the CDR3 is TGTGCCAGCAGCATCGGGACAGCTTACAATGAGCAGTTCTTC. It encodes CASSIGTAYNEQFF.

The gene calls are TRBV11-2 and TRBJ1-2, with D possibly matching TRBD1 (6 bases). V lost 0 bases, J lost 6 bases, and 11 bases lay in between. The germline V gene encodes CDR1 SGHAT and CDR2 FQNNGV. The CDR3 sequence is 14 residues long. CDR3 residues: CASSLDGNRDGYTF. The CDR3 nucleotides read TGTGCCAGCAGCTTAGACGGTAACAGGGATGGCTACACCTTC.

The J gene is TRBJ2-5, the V gene TRBV18; tentatively, D is TRBD2 (5 bases). CDR3 length equals 15 residues. V shed 2 bases and J shed 2 bases, with 12 bases lying between them. Germline CDR1 is KGHSH and CDR2 is LQKENI. Written as DNA, the CDR3 is TGTGCCAGCTCACCAGGAGGAGTGGGGCAAGAGACCCAGTACTTC. Its protein is CASSPGGVGQETQYF.

The CDR3 DNA reads as TGTGCCAGCAGCTACGGACAGGGAAACGAAAAACTGTTTTTT. Its protein product is CASSYGQGNEKLFF. The chain joins TRBV3-1 (or the pseudogene TRBV3-2) to TRBJ1-4, with 8 positions matching TRBD1. Germline assignment: CDR1 LGHDT and CDR2 YNNKEL (reference sequence). V shed 5 bases and J 8 bases; nucleotides not matched to a gene: 7. CDR3 length equals 14 residues.

This rearrangement joins TRBV7-9 to TRBJ1-4; D call uncertain. The CDR3 loop spans 12 amino acids. The germline CDR1 and CDR2 sequences are SEHNR and FQNEAQ (reference sequence). Trimming shortened V by 5 bases and J by 7 bases, and 8 bases separated the two germline ends. CDR3 bases: TGTGCCAGCAGCCTCCTCGGTGAAAAACTGTTTTTT. Translating gives CASSLLGEKLFF.

The chain carries TRBV21-1 and TRBJ1-3; the D segment call TRBD1 is taken from the table without a DNA check. TRBV21-1 has pseudogene status. This CDR3 has 19 residues. The DNA for the CDR3 is TGTGCCAGCAGTAAACGGGACAAATGTTCTCTGGATACTGGAAACACCATATATTTT. Translation: CASSKRDKCSLDTGNTIYF.

This rearrangement joins TRBV5-5 to TRBJ2-3; 7 bases are shared with TRBD2. The CDR3 has 15 amino acids. J was trimmed by 0 bases and V by 3 bases; bases with no gene match: 4. Germline V gene data show CDR1 as SGHKS and CDR2 as YYEKEE (reference sequence). The CDR3 loop reads CASSYSGDSTDTQYF. For the CDR3, the DNA is TGTGCCAGCAGCTACAGCGGGGATAGCACAGATACGCAGTATTTT.